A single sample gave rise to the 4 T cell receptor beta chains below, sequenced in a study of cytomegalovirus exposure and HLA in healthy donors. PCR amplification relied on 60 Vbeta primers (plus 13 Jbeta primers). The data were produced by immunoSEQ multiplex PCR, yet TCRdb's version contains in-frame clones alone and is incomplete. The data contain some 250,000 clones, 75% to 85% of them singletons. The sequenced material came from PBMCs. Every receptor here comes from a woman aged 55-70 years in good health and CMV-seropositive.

CDR3: CASSVGQGKETQYF. The CDR3 nucleotides are TGTGCCAGCAGCGTGGGACAGGGGAAAGAGACCCAGTACTTC. The chain is built from TRBV5-4 and TRBJ2-5, with TRBD1 matching 10 bases. This CDR3 has 14 residues. V dropped 4 bases and J dropped 3; count of bases not matched to a gene: 3. Germline V gene data show CDR1 as SGHNT and CDR2 as YYREEE (reference sequence).

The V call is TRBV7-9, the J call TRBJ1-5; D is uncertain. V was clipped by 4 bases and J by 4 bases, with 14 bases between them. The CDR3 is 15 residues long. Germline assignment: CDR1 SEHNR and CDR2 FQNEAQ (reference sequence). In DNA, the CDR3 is TGTGCCAGCAGCTCGTTGGGAGGCCCAAATCAGCCCCAGCATTTT. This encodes CASSSLGGPNQPQHF.

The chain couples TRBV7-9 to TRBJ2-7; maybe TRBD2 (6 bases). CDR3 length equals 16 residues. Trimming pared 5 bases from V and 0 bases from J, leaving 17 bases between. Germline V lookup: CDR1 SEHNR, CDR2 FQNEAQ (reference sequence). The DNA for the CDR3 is TGTGCCAGCAGCCCCCCCCTAGCGACCCTCTCCTACGAGCAGTACTTC. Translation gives CASSPPLATLSYEQYF.

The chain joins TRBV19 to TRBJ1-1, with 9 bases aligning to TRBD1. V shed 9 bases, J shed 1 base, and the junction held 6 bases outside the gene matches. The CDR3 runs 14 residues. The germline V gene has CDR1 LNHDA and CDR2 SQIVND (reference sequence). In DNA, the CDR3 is TGTGCCAGCCGGACAGGGGTAGGGAACACTGAAGCTTTCTTT. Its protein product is CASRTGVGNTEAFF.